This is a list of T cell receptor beta chains from one sample in a study of T cell responses to AZD1222 COVID-19 vaccine. Only in-frame clones appear in the TCRdb table, and some are missing; sequencing was by immunoSEQ multiplex PCR. The table lists 150,000 to 200,000 clones, approximately 94% of them singletons. The specimen comprised peripheral blood, sampled 28 days after the second dose of the MenACWY control vaccine. Every receptor here comes from an adult who received the MenACWY meningococcal vaccine as a control. The CDR3 runs from the conserved cysteine through the conserved F or W. A D gene is named only where the DNA matches it firmly. Rows give clone size only sometimes, using once, few, many, or a class for an expanded clone.

TRBD1	-	TRBV7-3	TRBJ2-1	CASSLGTGGNQFF	TGTGCCAGCAGCCTAGGGACAGGGGGCAATCAATTCTTC
-	-	TRBV5-1	TRBJ1-4	CASSLVTGAGGKLFF	TGCGCCAGCAGCTTGGTTACTGGGGCTGGAGGAAAACTGTTTTTT
TRBD1	-	TRBV11-2	TRBJ2-2	CASSPGTANTGELFF	TGTGCCAGCAGCCCAGGGACAGCGAACACCGGGGAGCTGTTTTTT
-	-	TRBV12-3/TRBV12-4	TRBJ2-1	CASSVGTLGEQFF	TGTGCCAGCAGTGTGGGGACTCTTGGTGAGCAGTTCTTC
-	-	TRBV30	TRBJ2-1	CAWSIPSLLWEFF	TGTGCCTGGAGTATACCTAGCTTACTCTGGGAGTTCTTC
-	once	TRBV30	TRBJ2-2	CASKAGAGELFF	TGTGCCTCCAAGGCAGGGGCCGGGGAGCTGTTTTTT
-	-	TRBV18	TRBJ1-3	CASSPTQGSAGNTIYF	TGTGCCAGCTCACCAACCCAGGGGTCCGCTGGAAACACCATATATTTT
-	-	TRBV3-1/TRBV3-2	TRBJ1-1	CASSPWENTEAFF	TGTGCCAGCAGCCCTTGGGAGAACACTGAAGCTTTCTTT
-	-	TRBV28	TRBJ1-2	CATNLGPRGIYGYTF	TGTGCCACCAATCTAGGCCCCAGGGGCATTTATGGCTACACCTTC
-	-	TRBV6-5	TRBJ2-7	CASRRGASYEQYF	TGTGCCAGCAGGAGAGGCGCCTCCTACGAGCAGTACTTC
-	once	TRBV5-1	TRBJ1-1	CASSLEASDTEAFF	TGCGCCAGCAGCTTGGAAGCCTCCGACACTGAAGCTTTCTTT
-	-	TRBV14	TRBJ2-2	CASSQRLVRGTGELFF	TGTGCCAGCAGCCAGAGACTAGTGCGCGGCACCGGGGAGCTGTTTTTT